Below, 9 T cell receptor beta chains from the same sample are listed, as sequenced in a study of T cells after yellow fever vaccination. MiXCR was run by TCRdb on the 5' RACE reads, yielding one entry per CDR3 protein. The table has 610,000 or so distinct CDR3 sequences, 10% to 15% seen once. The specimen comprised PBMCs, sampled on the day of the yellow fever booster vaccination. These receptors all come from a man aged 25-45 years who received the YFV17D yellow fever vaccine.

This clonotype has only a few counts. The gene calls are TRBV19 and TRBJ2-7; D perhaps matches TRBD2 (6 bases). The CDR3 runs to 18 residues. V lost 4 bases to trimming and J lost 3 bases, with 25 bases between them. Germline loops: CDR1 LNHDA, CDR2 SQIVND (reference sequence). The CDR3 is CASSKGRRDSLPRYEQYF. In nucleotides, the CDR3 is TGTGCCAGTAGTAAGGGCCGTCGGGACTCCTTACCCCGCTACGAGCAGTACTTC.

This sequence joins TRBV5-1 and TRBJ2-1; no clear D. Germline V gene sequence: CDR1 SGHRS, CDR2 YFSETQ. V gave up 5 bases and J gave up 4 bases, with 10 bases separating them. The CDR3 is made up of 13 amino acids. The CDR3 sequence is CASRSPTYNEQFF. The CDR3 coding sequence is TGCGCCAGCAGGAGCCCTACGTACAATGAGCAGTTCTTC.

This clonotype was seen more than once but under ten times. This chain joins TRBV9 and TRBJ1-5; 12 nucleotides align to TRBD1. Germline V gene lookup returns CDR1 SGDLS and CDR2 YYNGEE. This CDR3 is 15 amino acids long. With V trimmed by 4 bases and J by 6 bases, 5 bases remained unmatched. CDR3 loop: CASSSGTGGFQPQHF. CDR3 sequence (DNA): TGTGCCAGCAGCTCCGGGACAGGGGGCTTTCAGCCCCAGCATTTT.

The chain joins TRBV20-1 to TRBJ2-5; the D is unclear. Germline V gene sequence: CDR1 DFQATT, CDR2 SNEGSKA (reference sequence). The V end lost 4 bases, the J end lost 6 bases, and 18 bases lay between the germline ends. This CDR3 has 14 amino acids. CDR3 nucleotide sequence: TGCAGTGCTACCTCAGTGATTTTAGGGCAGACCCAGTACTTC. Translated, it gives CSATSVILGQTQYF.

This clonotype was detected many times. The J gene is TRBJ2-5, the V gene TRBV5-1, with D uncertain. CDR1 is SGHRS and CDR2 is YFSETQ in the germline V gene. The V and J ends lost 1 base and 1 base respectively, with 2 bases between them. This CDR3 is 12 amino acids long. CDR3 residues: CASSLTQETQYF. The CDR3 DNA follows: TGCGCCAGCAGCTTGACCCAAGAGACCCAGTACTTC.

This sequence joins TRBV5-1 and TRBJ1-3; no reliable D call. Trimming cost V 0 bases and J 0 bases, with 10 bases left between them. The CDR3 is 16 amino acids. Germline-derived CDR1 and CDR2 are SGHRS and YFSETQ. The CDR3 DNA reads as TGCGCCAGCAGCTTGGCGTCAGGAGCCTCTGGAAACACCATATATTTT. Amino acid sequence: CASSLASGASGNTIYF.

This clonotype was counted between two and nine times. The chain has TRBV5-4 and TRBJ2-1, with D unresolved. Trimming stripped 0 bases from V and 7 bases from J, with 8 bases between. Germline values: CDR1 SGHNT, CDR2 YYREEE (reference sequence). The CDR3 totals 13 residues. The CDR3 DNA follows: TGTGCCAGCAGCTTGGGGGTGCCTAATGAGCAGTTCTTC. Residues: CASSLGVPNEQFF.

This clonotype turned up a few times. The CDR3 coding sequence is TGCAGTGCTAGAGTGGTGTCTAGCAATGAGCAGTTCTTC. This translates into CSARVVSSNEQFF. The chain recombines TRBV20-1 with TRBJ2-1, with no clear D. The CDR3 is 13 amino acids. V was trimmed by 1 base and J by 6 bases, leaving 10 bases between them. Germline V gene data show CDR1 as DFQATT and CDR2 as SNEGSKA (reference sequence).

This clonotype was seen a handful of times. CDR3 amino acids: CASADVGTNSYEQYF. In nucleotides, the CDR3 is TGTGCCAGCGCCGACGTGGGCACGAACTCCTACGAGCAGTACTTC. The genes are TRBV6-2 or TRBV6-3 and TRBJ2-7; D is uncertain. Germline V gene lookup returns CDR1 MNHEY and CDR2 SVGEGT. CDR3 size: 15 residues. Trimming took 8 bases from V and 0 from J, leaving 17 bases between them.